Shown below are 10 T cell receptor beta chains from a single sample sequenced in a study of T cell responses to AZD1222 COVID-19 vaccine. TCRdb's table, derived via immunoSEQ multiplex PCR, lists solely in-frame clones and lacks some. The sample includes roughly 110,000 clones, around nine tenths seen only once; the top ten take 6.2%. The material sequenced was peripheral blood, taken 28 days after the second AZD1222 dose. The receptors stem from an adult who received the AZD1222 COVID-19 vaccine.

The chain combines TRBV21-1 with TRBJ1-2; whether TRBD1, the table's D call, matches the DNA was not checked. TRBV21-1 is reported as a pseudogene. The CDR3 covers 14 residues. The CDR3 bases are TGTGCCAGCAGCAAACCGGACAGGACTTATGGCTACACCTTC. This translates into CASSKPDRTYGYTF.

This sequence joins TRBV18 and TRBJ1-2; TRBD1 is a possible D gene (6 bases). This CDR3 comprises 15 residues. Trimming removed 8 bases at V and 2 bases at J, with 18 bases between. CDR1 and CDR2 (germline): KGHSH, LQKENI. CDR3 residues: CASTTVTGFNYGYTF. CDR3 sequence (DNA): TGTGCCAGCACGACCGTAACAGGGTTCAACTATGGCTACACCTTC.

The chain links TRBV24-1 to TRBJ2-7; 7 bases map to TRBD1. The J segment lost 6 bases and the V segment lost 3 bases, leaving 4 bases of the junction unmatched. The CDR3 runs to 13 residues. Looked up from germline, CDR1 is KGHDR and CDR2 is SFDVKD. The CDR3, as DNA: TGTGCCACCAGTGATAGGACAGGCGGCGAGCAGTACTTC. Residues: CATSDRTGGEQYF.

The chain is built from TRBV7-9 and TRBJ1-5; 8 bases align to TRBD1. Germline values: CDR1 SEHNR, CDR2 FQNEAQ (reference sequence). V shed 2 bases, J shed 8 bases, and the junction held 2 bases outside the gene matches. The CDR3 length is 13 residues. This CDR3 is CASSLYRGEPQHF. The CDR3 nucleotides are TGTGCCAGCAGCTTATACAGGGGGGAGCCCCAGCATTTT.

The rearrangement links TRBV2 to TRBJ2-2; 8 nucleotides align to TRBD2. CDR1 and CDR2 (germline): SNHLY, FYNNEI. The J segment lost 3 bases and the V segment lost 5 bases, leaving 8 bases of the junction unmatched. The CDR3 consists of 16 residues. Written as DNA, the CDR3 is TGTGCCAGCAGTACCGACGCGGGGGGCCACACCGGGGAGCTGTTTTTT. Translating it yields CASSTDAGGHTGELFF.

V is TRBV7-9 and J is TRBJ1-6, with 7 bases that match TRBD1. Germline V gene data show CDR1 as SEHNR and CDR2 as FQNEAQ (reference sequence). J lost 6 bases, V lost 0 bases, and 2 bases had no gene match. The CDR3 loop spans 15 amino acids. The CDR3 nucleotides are TGTGCCAGCAGCTTAGCGACAGGGCTTAATTCACCCCTCCACTTT. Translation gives CASSLATGLNSPLHF. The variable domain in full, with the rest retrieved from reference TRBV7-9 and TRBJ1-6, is DTGVSQNPRHKITKRGQNVTFRCDPISEHNRLYWYRQTLGQGPEFLTYFQNEAQLEKSRLLSDRFSAERPKGSFSTLEIQRTEQGDSAMYLCASSLATGLNSPLHFGNGTRLTVT.

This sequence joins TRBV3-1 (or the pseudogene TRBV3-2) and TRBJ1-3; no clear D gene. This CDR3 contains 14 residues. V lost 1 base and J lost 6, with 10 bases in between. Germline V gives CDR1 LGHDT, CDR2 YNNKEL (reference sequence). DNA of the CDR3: TGTGCCAGCAGCCAAGGGGCCTTCTCAAACACCATATATTTT. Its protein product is CASSQGAFSNTIYF.

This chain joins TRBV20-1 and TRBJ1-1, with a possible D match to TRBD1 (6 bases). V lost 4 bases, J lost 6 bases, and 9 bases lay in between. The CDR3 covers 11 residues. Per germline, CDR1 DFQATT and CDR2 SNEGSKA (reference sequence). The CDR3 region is CSAIYRAEAFF. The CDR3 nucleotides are TGCAGTGCTATTTACAGGGCTGAAGCTTTCTTT.

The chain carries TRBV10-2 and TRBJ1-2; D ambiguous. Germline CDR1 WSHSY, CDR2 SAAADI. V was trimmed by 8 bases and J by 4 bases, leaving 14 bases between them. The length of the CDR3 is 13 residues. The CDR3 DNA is TGCGCCAGCGCCCACTTTCAATCCTATGGCTACACCTTC. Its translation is CASAHFQSYGYTF.

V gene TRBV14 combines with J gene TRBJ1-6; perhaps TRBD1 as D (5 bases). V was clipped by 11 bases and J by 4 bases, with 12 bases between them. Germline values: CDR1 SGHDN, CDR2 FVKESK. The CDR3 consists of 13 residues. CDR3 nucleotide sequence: TGTGCCGGGCAGGGATATTATAATTCACCCCTCCACTTT. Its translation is CAGQGYYNSPLHF.